This TCR beta chain was captured by sequencing in a study of vaccination effects on CD4 cells after COVID-19. About the study: Post-vaccine sampling took place a median of 72 days after the second dose.

Here immunoSEQ multiplex PCR was the method, and the copy in TCRdb shows in-frame clones only, minus some. The profile covers fewer than 75,000 clones, with approximately 80% appearing a single time and roughly 2.2% taken by the ten largest. Comment on this clone: Its antigen is not known.

Losses at the gene ends were 5 bases for V and 4 bases for J; bases not matched to a gene: 4. This CDR3 is 13 amino acids long. At the end of 10 days of culture, CD4+ T cells were isolated. All participants had two doses of either the BNT162b2 or mRNA-1273 vaccine. The specimen comprised CD4+ T cells from PBMCs cultured without peptide, sampled after COVID-19 vaccination. The sequence derives from a human donor who received a COVID-19 vaccine. The chain has TRBV12-3 or TRBV12-4 and TRBJ1-1, with 7 bases matching TRBD1. The CDR3 DNA is TGTGCCAGCAGTCTAACAGGGGCCACTGAAGCTTTCTTT. Residues: CASSLTGATEAFF.